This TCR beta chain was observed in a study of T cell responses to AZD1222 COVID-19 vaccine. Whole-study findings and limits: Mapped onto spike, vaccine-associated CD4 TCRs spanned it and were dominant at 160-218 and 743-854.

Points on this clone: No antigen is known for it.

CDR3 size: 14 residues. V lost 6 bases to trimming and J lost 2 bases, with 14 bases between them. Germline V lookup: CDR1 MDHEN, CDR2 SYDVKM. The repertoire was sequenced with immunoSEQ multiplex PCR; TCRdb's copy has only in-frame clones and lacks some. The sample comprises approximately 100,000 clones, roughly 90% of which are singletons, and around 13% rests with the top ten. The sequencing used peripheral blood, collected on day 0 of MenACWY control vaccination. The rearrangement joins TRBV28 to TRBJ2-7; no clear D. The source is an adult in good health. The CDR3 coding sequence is TGTGCCAGCAGATATGATACAGCCGCCTACGAGCAGTACTTC. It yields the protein CASRYDTAAYEQYF.